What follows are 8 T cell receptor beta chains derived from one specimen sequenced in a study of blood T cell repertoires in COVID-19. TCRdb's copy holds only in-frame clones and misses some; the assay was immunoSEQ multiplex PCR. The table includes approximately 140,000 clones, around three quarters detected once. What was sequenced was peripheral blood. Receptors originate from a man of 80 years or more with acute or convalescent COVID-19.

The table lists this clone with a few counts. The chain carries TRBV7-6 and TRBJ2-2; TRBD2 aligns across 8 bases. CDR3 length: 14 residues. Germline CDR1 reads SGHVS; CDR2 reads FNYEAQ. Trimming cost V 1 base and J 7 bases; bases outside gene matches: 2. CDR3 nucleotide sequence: TGTGCCAGCAGCTTAGTGCTAGCGGGCGGGGAGCTGTTTTTT. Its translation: CASSLVLAGGELFF.

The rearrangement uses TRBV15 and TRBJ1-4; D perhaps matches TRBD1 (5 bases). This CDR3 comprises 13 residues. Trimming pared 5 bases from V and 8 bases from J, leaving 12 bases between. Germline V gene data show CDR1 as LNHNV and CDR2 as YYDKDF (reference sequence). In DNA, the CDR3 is TGTGCCACCAGCGAGTTAAGGGGCGAAAAACTGTTTTTT. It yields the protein CATSELRGEKLFF.

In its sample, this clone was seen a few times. This chain's CDR3 is CASSRDSLSYNEQFF. CDR3 DNA sequence: TGTGCCAGCTCCAGGGACTCCTTGTCCTACAATGAGCAGTTCTTC. This chain connects TRBV6-5 to TRBJ2-1; tentative D call: TRBD2 (6 bases). Germline CDR1 is MNHEY and CDR2 is SVGAGI. The ends were cut back, 8 bases at V and 1 base at J, with 15 bases in the middle. The length of the CDR3 is 15 residues.

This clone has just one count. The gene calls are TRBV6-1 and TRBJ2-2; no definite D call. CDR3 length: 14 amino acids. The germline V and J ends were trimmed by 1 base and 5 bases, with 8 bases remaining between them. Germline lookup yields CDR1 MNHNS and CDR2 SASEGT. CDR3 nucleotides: TGTGCCAGCAGTGAAGTCTTACTTACCGGGGAGCTGTTTTTT. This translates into CASSEVLLTGELFF.

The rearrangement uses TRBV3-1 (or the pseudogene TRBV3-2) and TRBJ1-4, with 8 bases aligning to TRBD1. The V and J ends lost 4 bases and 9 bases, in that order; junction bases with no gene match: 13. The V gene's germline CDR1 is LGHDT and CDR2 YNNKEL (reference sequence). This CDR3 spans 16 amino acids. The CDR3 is CASSLGGQGEMKKLFF. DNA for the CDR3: TGTGCCAGCAGCCTAGGCGGACAGGGTGAGATGAAAAAACTGTTTTTT.

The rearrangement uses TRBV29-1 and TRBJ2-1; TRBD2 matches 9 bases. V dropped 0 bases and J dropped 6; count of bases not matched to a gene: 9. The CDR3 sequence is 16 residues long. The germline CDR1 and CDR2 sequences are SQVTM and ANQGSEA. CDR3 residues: CSVEDLRLAVANEQFF. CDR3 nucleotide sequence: TGCAGCGTTGAAGATCTTCGACTAGCGGTGGCCAATGAGCAGTTCTTC.

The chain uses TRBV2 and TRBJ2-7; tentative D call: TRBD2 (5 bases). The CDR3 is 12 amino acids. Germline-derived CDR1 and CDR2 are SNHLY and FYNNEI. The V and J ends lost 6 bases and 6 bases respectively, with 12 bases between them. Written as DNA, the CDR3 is TGTGCCAGCAGGGGGAGCCCCCTCGAGCAGTACTTC. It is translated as CASRGSPLEQYF.

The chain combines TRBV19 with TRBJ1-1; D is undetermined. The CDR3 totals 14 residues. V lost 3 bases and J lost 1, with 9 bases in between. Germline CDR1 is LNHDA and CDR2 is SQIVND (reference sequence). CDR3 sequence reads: CASSMIAGNTEAFF. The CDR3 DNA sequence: TGTGCCAGTAGTATGATCGCAGGGAACACTGAAGCTTTCTTT.